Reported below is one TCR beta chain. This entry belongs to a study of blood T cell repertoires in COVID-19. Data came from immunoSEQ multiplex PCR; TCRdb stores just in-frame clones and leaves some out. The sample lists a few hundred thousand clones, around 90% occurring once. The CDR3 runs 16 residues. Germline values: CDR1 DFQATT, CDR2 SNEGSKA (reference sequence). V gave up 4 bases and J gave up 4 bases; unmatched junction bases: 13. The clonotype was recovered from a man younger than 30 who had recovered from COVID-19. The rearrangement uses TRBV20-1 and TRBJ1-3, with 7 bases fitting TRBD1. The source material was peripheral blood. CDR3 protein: CSATDPRQGVGNTIYF. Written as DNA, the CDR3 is TGCAGTGCTACTGACCCCCGGCAGGGGGTCGGAAACACCATATATTTT.